Below, one TCR beta chain is given with its context. The antigen is not known. These data originate in a study of CD8 T cells in Susac syndrome. Study-level findings and limits: Individuals included in the TCR sequencing and HLA analysis were acknowledged by the study to be relatively few in number.

Sequencing targeted TCR beta in blood CD8+ and CD4+ T cells. Negative isolation yielded CD8+ and CD4+ T cells; FACS enriched TEMRA cells. Reverse transcription of about 0.45 to 1 ug RNA was performed with random hexamers. Coverage of TCR beta CDR3 amplification by immunoSEQ multiplex PCR extended to 54 Vbeta and 13 Jbeta. Each CDR3 protein gets one entry after TCRdb re-called the immunoSEQ multiplex PCR reads with MiXCR. This sample has about 130,000 distinct CDR3 sequences; around nine tenths occur once, and the top ten carry under 0.25%. CDR3 size: 14 residues. CDR1 LGHNA and CDR2 YSLEER come from the germline V gene. The V end was cut by 3 bases, the J end by 0 bases, with 6 bases between.

The chain is built from TRBV4-3 and TRBJ2-1; perhaps D is TRBD1 or TRBD2 (5 bases each). The TCR comes from a human donor with multiple sclerosis. Sequencing input: CD8+ T cells from PBMCs. CDR3 region: CASSQGDSYNEQFF. CDR3 DNA: TGCGCCAGCAGCCAGGGGGACTCCTACAATGAGCAGTTCTTC.